A single sample is the source of the 21 T cell receptor beta chains below, sequenced in a study of T cell responses to AZD1222 COVID-19 vaccine. The protocol was immunoSEQ multiplex PCR, while the TCRdb copy is restricted to in-frame clones and leaves out a portion. The table records about 56,000 clones, 75% to 90% of them present only once. Sequences were derived from peripheral blood, sampled 28 days after the second AZD1222 dose. The receptors stem from an adult who received the AZD1222 COVID-19 vaccine.

The gene calls are TRBV16 and TRBJ2-2; perhaps TRBD1 as D (5 bases). V was pared by 2 bases and J by 6 bases, with 13 bases between. The CDR3 has 15 amino acids. CDR1 and CDR2 from the germline V gene are KGHSY and FQNENV. The CDR3 DNA reads as TGTGCCAGCAGCCAAGGCAGGGAAAAGGCCGGGGAGCTGTTTTTT. Amino acid sequence: CASSQGREKAGELFF.

The chain recombines TRBV5-8 with TRBJ2-3, with D possibly being TRBD2 (5 bases). This CDR3 region has 16 residues. V gave up 2 bases and J gave up 4 bases, with 17 bases separating them. Per germline, CDR1 SGHTS and CDR2 YDEGEE. CDR3 amino acids: CASSFGQRTPADTQYF. The CDR3 DNA sequence: TGTGCCAGCAGCTTTGGGCAGCGGACCCCCGCAGATACGCAGTATTTT.

The genes are TRBV2 and TRBJ1-2; D is possibly TRBD1 (5 bases). The germline CDR1 and CDR2 sequences are SNHLY and FYNNEI. This CDR3 contains 13 residues. V gave up 7 bases and J gave up 3 bases, with 12 bases separating them. The CDR3 loop is CASTRGFDYGYTF. For the CDR3, the DNA is TGTGCCAGCACAAGGGGTTTCGACTATGGCTACACCTTC.

V is TRBV21-1 and J is TRBJ2-5; the table's D call, TRBD2, has no DNA check behind it. TRBV21-1 is marked as a pseudogene. The CDR3 covers 14 residues. This CDR3 is CASSLVVQKETQYF. The CDR3 coding sequence is TGTGCCAGCAGCCTAGTAGTCCAAAAAGAGACCCAGTACTTC.

The V and J genes are TRBV11-3 and TRBJ2-2; TRBD1 might be the D (6 bases). This CDR3 comprises 15 residues. The V end lost 4 bases, the J end lost 7 bases, and 16 bases lay between the germline ends. Germline CDR1 and CDR2: SGHNT and YENEEA. The CDR3 protein is CASSSQGPAGGELFF. For the CDR3, the DNA is TGTGCCAGCAGCTCTCAGGGGCCTGCGGGCGGGGAGCTGTTTTTT.

This rearrangement joins TRBV9 to TRBJ1-3, with a tentative D call TRBD1 (6 bases). This CDR3 spans 18 amino acids. Germline V gene data show CDR1 as SGDLS and CDR2 as YYNGEE. The V and J ends lost 3 bases and 2 bases respectively, with 21 bases between them. The CDR3 loop reads CASSARSPQGSPGNTIYF. The CDR3 bases are TGTGCCAGCAGCGCCCGGTCTCCACAGGGATCCCCTGGAAACACCATATATTTT.

V gene TRBV19 combines with J gene TRBJ1-4; 10 bases are a match to TRBD1. Germline loops: CDR1 LNHDA, CDR2 SQIVND (reference sequence). The CDR3 spans 16 residues. The V and J ends lost 3 bases and 6 bases, in that order; junction bases with no gene match: 7. The CDR3 loop reads CASSMVTGTGDEKLFF. CDR3 DNA: TGTGCCAGTAGTATGGTTACCGGGACAGGGGATGAAAAACTGTTTTTT.

With respect to this clone: Relative to the germline gene, one junction end is altered; a read error may explain this. The gene calls are TRBV6-6 and TRBJ1-4; 8 positions match TRBD1. The CDR3 extends over 16 amino acids. CDR1 and CDR2 from the germline V gene are MNHNY and SVGAGI (reference sequence). CDR3 protein: CASSYSLGQGDEKLFF. CDR3 nucleotide sequence: TGTGCCAGCAGCTACTCCCTAGGACAGGGTGATGAAAAACTGTTTTTT.

This chain uses TRBV5-1 with TRBJ1-2; 7 bases match TRBD1. V trimming: 2 bases; J trimming: 4 bases; junction bases outside the gene matches: 5. Germline V gives CDR1 SGHRS, CDR2 YFSETQ. The length of the CDR3 is 14 residues. CDR3: CASSLEGASYGYTF. The CDR3 DNA is TGCGCCAGCAGCTTAGAGGGGGCAAGCTATGGCTACACCTTC.

The chain joins TRBV11-2 to TRBJ1-2, with D tentatively TRBD1 (6 bases). The CDR3 has 13 amino acids. The V end was cut by 5 bases, the J end by 4 bases, with 11 bases between. Germline V lookup: CDR1 SGHAT, CDR2 FQNNGV. The CDR3 sequence is CASSMGHGYGYTF. The CDR3 coding sequence is TGTGCCAGCAGCATGGGACATGGCTATGGCTACACCTTC.

This clone was seen only a few times. This chain connects TRBV19 to TRBJ2-5; no clear D. V was shortened by 5 bases and J by 3 bases, with 10 bases between the two germline ends. The CDR3 has 13 amino acids. Germline V CDR1 and CDR2: LNHDA, SQIVND (reference sequence). As DNA, the CDR3 is TGTGCCAGTAGTTTTGTCCGGGAAGAGACCCAGTACTTC. This encodes CASSFVREETQYF. Looking up the rest from reference TRBV19 and TRBJ2-5 gives the full variable domain: DGGITQSPKYLFRKEGQNVTLSCEQNLNHDAMYWYRQDPGQGLRLIYYSQIVNDFQKGDIAEGYSVSREKKESFPLTVTSAQKNPTAFYLCASSFVREETQYFGPGTRLLVL.

In this sample, this clone turned up a few times. V and J are TRBV27 and TRBJ2-4; 8 bases are a match to TRBD1. The CDR3 spans 15 residues. Germline V gene data show CDR1 as MNHEY and CDR2 as SMNVEV (reference sequence). V trimming: 3 bases; J trimming: 4 bases; junction bases outside the gene matches: 5. CDR3 bases: TGTGCCAGCAGTTTTCAGGGGGCTGGAAAAAACATTCAGTACTTC. This translates into CASSFQGAGKNIQYF.

This chain joins TRBV21-1 and TRBJ1-2. TRBV21-1 is shown as a pseudogene. The CDR3 contains 16 residues. The CDR3 loop is CASSPHFRGGHYGYTF. In DNA form, the CDR3 reads TGTGCCAGCAGCCCCCATTTTAGGGGGGGTCACTATGGCTACACCTTC.

The V gene is TRBV4-2, the J gene TRBJ2-5, with no clear D. The CDR3 is 14 amino acids. Per germline, CDR1 LGHNA and CDR2 YNFKEQ. Trimming took off 1 base at V and 7 bases at J, with 13 bases between the two ends. CDR3 loop: CASSQVMDDRTQYF. The CDR3 coding sequence is TGTGCCAGCAGCCAAGTAATGGATGATAGGACCCAGTACTTC.

This CDR3 reads CASRRTVNQPQHF. CDR3 DNA: TGTGCCAGCAGAAGGACAGTCAATCAGCCCCAGCATTTT. The V gene is TRBV2, the J gene TRBJ1-5; a possible D gene is TRBD1 (6 bases). This CDR3 spans 13 amino acids. V was clipped by 6 bases and J by 3 bases, with 9 bases between them. Looked up from germline, CDR1 is SNHLY and CDR2 is FYNNEI.

CDR3 coding DNA: TGCGCCAGCAGTCCCGAGAGGGGGGAAGAGGATACGCAGTATTTT. Its translation: CASSPERGEEDTQYF. J is TRBJ2-3 and V is TRBV23-1; D possibly matches TRBD1 or TRBD2 (6 bases each). TRBV23-1 has ORF status, its function being uncertain. V gave up 4 bases and J gave up 6 bases, with 17 bases separating them. The CDR3 consists of 15 residues.

V and J are TRBV5-4 and TRBJ2-5, with 10 bases matching TRBD1. The V gene end was trimmed by 4 bases and the J gene end by 5 bases; junction bases not matched to a gene: 8. The germline V gene encodes CDR1 SGHNT and CDR2 YYREEE (reference sequence). This CDR3 spans 15 amino acids. Here the CDR3 DNA reads TGTGCCAGCAGCCTCCGACAGGGGGCTGGGGAGACCCAGTACTTC. Translation gives CASSLRQGAGETQYF.

The chain combines TRBV19 with TRBJ2-6; the D gene is possibly TRBD1 (7 bases). The germline V gene has CDR1 LNHDA and CDR2 SQIVND (reference sequence). The CDR3 runs 16 residues. Deletions cut 3 bases from V and 4 bases from J, with 13 bases between. CDR3 protein: CASSMAGGIGANVLTF. The CDR3 bases are TGTGCCAGTAGTATGGCAGGGGGGATAGGGGCCAACGTCCTGACTTTC.

This chain links TRBV3-1 (or the pseudogene TRBV3-2) with TRBJ2-3, with 8 bases matching TRBD1. V was clipped by 0 bases and J by 5 bases; unmatched bases: 10. Germline V gene data show CDR1 as LGHDT and CDR2 as YNNKEL (reference sequence). The CDR3 totals 17 residues. The CDR3 region has the DNA TGTGCCAGCAGCCAAGATCCCCCAGGCAGGGGGCAAGATACGCAGTATTTT. Translated, it gives CASSQDPPGRGQDTQYF.

This sequence joins TRBV5-6 and TRBJ1-6; TRBD1 matches at 7 bases. V dropped 5 bases and J dropped 4; count of bases not matched to a gene: 9. CDR1 is SGHDT, CDR2 YYEEEE, per germline. This CDR3 region has 16 residues. CDR3 sequence reads: CASRNRGGAYNSPLHF. The CDR3 bases are TGTGCCAGCAGGAACAGGGGCGGGGCTTATAATTCACCCCTCCACTTT.

This chain connects TRBV16 to TRBJ1-2; D gene uncertain. Trimming shortened V by 7 bases and J by 8 bases, and 14 bases separated the two germline ends. The CDR3 totals 12 residues. CDR1 is KGHSY, CDR2 FQNENV, per germline. The CDR3 reads CASTPGLMGYTF. The CDR3 DNA reads as TGTGCCAGCACCCCCGGTTTAATGGGCTACACCTTC.